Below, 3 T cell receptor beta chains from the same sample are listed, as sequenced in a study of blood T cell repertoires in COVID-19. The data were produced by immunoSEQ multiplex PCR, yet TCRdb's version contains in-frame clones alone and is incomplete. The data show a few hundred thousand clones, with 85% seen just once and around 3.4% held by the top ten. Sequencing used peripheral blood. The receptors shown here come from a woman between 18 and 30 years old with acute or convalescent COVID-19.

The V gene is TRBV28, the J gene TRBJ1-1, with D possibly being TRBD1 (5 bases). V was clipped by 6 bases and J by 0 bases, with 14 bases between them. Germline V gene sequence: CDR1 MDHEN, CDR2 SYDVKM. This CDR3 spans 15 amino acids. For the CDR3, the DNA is TGTGCCAGCAGCGCTCTTATGACAGTGAACACTGAAGCTTTCTTT. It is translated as CASSALMTVNTEAFF.

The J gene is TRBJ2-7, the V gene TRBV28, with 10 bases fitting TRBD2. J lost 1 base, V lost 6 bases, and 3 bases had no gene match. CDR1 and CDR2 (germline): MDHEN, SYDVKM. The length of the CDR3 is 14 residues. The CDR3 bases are TGTGCCAGCAGATCTAGCGGGAGTTCCTACGAGCAGTACTTC. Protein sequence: CASRSSGSSYEQYF.

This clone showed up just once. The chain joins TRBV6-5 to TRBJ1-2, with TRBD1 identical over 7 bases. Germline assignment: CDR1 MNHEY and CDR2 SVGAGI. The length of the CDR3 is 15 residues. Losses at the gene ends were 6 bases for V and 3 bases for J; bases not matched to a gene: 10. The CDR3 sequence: CASRATGSADYGYTF. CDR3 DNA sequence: TGTGCCAGCAGAGCGACAGGGTCAGCTGACTATGGCTACACCTTC.